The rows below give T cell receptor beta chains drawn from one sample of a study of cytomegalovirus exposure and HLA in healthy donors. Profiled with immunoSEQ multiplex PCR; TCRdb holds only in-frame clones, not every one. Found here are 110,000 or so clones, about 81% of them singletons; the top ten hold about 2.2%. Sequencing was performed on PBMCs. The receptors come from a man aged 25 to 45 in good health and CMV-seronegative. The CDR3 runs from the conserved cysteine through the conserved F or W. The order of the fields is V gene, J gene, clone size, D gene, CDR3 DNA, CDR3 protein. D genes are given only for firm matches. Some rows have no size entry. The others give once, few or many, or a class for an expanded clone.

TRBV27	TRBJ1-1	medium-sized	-	TGTGCCAGCAGTTCTTCTGGGACACCCCCTGAAGCTTTCTTT	CASSSSGTPPEAFF
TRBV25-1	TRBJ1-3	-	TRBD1	TGTGCCAGCAGTGAATCCTACAGGGGGGGAAACACCATATATTTT	CASSESYRGGNTIYF
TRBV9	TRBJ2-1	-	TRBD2	TGTGCCAGCAGCGTAGGACTAGCGGATTCCTACAATGAGCAGTTCTTC	CASSVGLADSYNEQFF
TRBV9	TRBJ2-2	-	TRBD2	TGTGCCAGCAGCGTAGGTGCGGGGGGGAACACCGGGGAGCTGTTTTTT	CASSVGAGGNTGELFF
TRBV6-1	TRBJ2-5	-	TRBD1	TGTGCCAGCAGCGACCTGACAGGGAAAGAGCAGTACTTC	CASSDLTGKEQYF
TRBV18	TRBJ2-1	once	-	TGTGCCAGCTCACGGGCGGTTGACTACTACAATGAGCAGTTCTTC	CASSRAVDYYNEQFF
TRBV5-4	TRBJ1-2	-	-	TGTGCCAGCAGCTTGGTTTCGGGGAGTAGCCGCTATGGCTACACCTTC	CASSLVSGSSRYGYTF
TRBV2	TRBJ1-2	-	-	TGTGCCAGCAGTCCGGCTGAGGCGAGGGGCTACACCTTC	CASSPAEARGYTF
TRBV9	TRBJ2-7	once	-	TGTGCCAGCAGCGTAGCAGCGGACTCCTACGAGCAGTACTTC	CASSVAADSYEQYF
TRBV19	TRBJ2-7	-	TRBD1	TGTGCCAGTAGTATAGGGGACAGGGGCTACGAGCAGTACTTC	CASSIGDRGYEQYF
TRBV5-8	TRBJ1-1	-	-	TGTGCCAGCAGCCCGCCTGGTTTCTGGGACATGAACACTGAAGCTTTCTTT	CASSPPGFWDMNTEAFF
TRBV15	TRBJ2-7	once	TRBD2	TGTGCCACCAGCAGAGAAAGCGGTAGCGGGTTCTCCTACGAGCAGTACTTC	CATSRESGSGFSYEQYF
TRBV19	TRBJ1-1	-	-	TGTGCCACCAAGCCCACTCCGAACACTGAAGCTTTCTTT	CATKPTPNTEAFF
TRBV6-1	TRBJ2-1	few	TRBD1	TGTGCCAGCAAACAGGGGTACAATGAGCAGTTCTTC	CASKQGYNEQFF